One and the same sample provided the 12 T cell receptor beta chains below, sequenced in a study of T cells in Graves' hyperthyroidism and ophthalmopathy. TCR beta CDR3 regions were amplified from RNA transcripts. The HTBI primer set served for first-round RT-PCR of the TCR CDR3. TCRdb processed the multiplex PCR reads anew with MiXCR; each CDR3 protein has one entry. The top ten clones hold approximately 9.9% of a sample with 350,000 to 400,000 distinct CDR3 sequences, roughly 14% of them seen once. Sequencing was done on a sample of blood. These receptors were taken from a woman aged 55-75 years with Graves' hyperthyroidism.

This clonotype was observed many times. The V gene is TRBV28, the J gene TRBJ2-5, with TRBD2 identical over 7 bases. Germline CDR1 and CDR2: MDHEN and SYDVKM. The CDR3 is made up of 13 amino acids. Trimming removed 7 bases from V and 2 bases from J; junction bases left unmatched: 4. The CDR3 region has the DNA TGTGCCAGCACCCCGGGGGGACAAGAGACCCAGTACTTC. Protein sequence: CASTPGGQETQYF.

The chain carries TRBV30 and TRBJ1-1; the D is unclear. Germline V gene lookup returns CDR1 GTSNPN and CDR2 SVGIG (reference sequence). This CDR3 has 13 amino acids. Deletions cut 5 bases from V and 3 bases from J, with 13 bases between. CDR3 nucleotide sequence: TGTGCCTGGGACCTCCTGGGAGACACTGAAGCTTTCTTT. Its translation: CAWDLLGDTEAFF. Looking up the rest from reference TRBV30 and TRBJ1-1 gives the full variable domain: SQTIHQWPATLVQPVGSPLSLECTVEGTSNPNLYWYRQAAGRGLQLLFYSVGIGQISSEVPQNLSASRPQDRQFILSSKKLLLSDSGFYLCAWDLLGDTEAFFGQGTRLTVV.

This clonotype was found many times. V is TRBV30 and J is TRBJ2-2, with 9 positions matching TRBD1. CDR3 length equals 16 residues. Looked up from germline, CDR1 is GTSNPN and CDR2 is SVGIG (reference sequence). With V trimmed by 4 bases and J by 4 bases, 10 bases remained unmatched. CDR3 residues: CAWNRRDRAITGELFF. CDR3 bases: TGTGCCTGGAATCGGCGGGACAGGGCGATCACCGGGGAGCTGTTTTTT.

In its sample, this clonotype was seen many times. V and J are TRBV28 and TRBJ2-7; possible D gene TRBD1, 5 bases. The V gene lost 4 bases and the J gene lost 5 bases, with 18 bases spanning the gap. Germline-derived CDR1 and CDR2 are MDHEN and SYDVKM. The CDR3 runs 15 residues. The CDR3 here is CASSSSQRTSNEQYF. The DNA of the CDR3 is TGTGCCAGCAGTTCCTCCCAGAGGACAAGTAACGAGCAGTACTTC.

The chain has TRBV7-3 and TRBJ2-1, with a possible D match to TRBD1 (6 bases). The V gene lost 5 bases and the J gene lost 6 bases, with 11 bases spanning the gap. The CDR3 is 13 amino acids. In germline, CDR1 is SGHTA, CDR2 FQGTGA. The DNA of the CDR3 is TGTGCCAGCAGCCAGGGGTCCCTCAATGAGCAGTTCTTC. It yields the protein CASSQGSLNEQFF.

This clonotype was picked up a small number of times. J is TRBJ2-3 and V is TRBV9; no firm D call. This CDR3 has 15 residues. The V gene's germline CDR1 is SGDLS and CDR2 YYNGEE. Trimming stripped 4 bases from V and 0 bases from J, with 12 bases between. In DNA form, the CDR3 reads TGTGCCAGCAGCTATACTGGCTCTAGCACAGATACGCAGTATTTT. Amino acid sequence: CASSYTGSSTDTQYF.

This clonotype was seen many times. J is TRBJ2-7 and V is TRBV19, with 9 bases aligning to TRBD1. The germline V gene has CDR1 LNHDA and CDR2 SQIVND (reference sequence). This CDR3 spans 17 amino acids. V dropped 3 bases and J dropped 2; count of bases not matched to a gene: 11. In DNA, the CDR3 is TGTGCCAGTAGTATCAGGACAGGGGTCGGGGGCACCTACGAGCAGTACTTC. It encodes CASSIRTGVGGTYEQYF.

This clonotype was detected many times. The chain recombines TRBV9 with TRBJ2-1, with D unclear. Germline loops: CDR1 SGDLS, CDR2 YYNGEE. The CDR3 is 15 amino acids. V gave up 0 bases and J gave up 4 bases, with 11 bases separating them. CDR3 loop: CASSVAGLRYNEQFF. Written as DNA, the CDR3 is TGTGCCAGCAGCGTAGCGGGCCTTAGGTACAATGAGCAGTTCTTC.

This clonotype was observed at least ten times. This chain connects TRBV24-1 to TRBJ2-7; 10 bases are shared with TRBD1. CDR3 length: 15 amino acids. Germline loops: CDR1 KGHDR, CDR2 SFDVKD. V trimming: 4 bases; J trimming: 1 base; junction bases outside the gene matches: 3. Here the CDR3 reads CATSDRTGGSYEQYF. The CDR3 DNA sequence: TGTGCCACCAGTGACCGGACAGGGGGTTCCTACGAGCAGTACTTC.

Note on this clonotype: A much larger clone sits a single nucleotide away, making a read error possible. The genes are TRBV3-1 and TRBJ1-6, with TRBD1 matching 7 bases. The CDR3 totals 15 residues. Germline CDR1 LGHDT, CDR2 YNNKEL (reference sequence). V trimming: 2 bases; J trimming: 10 bases; junction bases outside the gene matches: 8. CDR3 coding DNA: TGTGCCAGCAGCCAACAGGGGGGCCCGGGCTCACCCCTCCACTTT. Translation gives CASSQQGGPGSPLHF.

This clonotype was counted ten times or more. This chain links TRBV7-2 with TRBJ2-3, with D hard to call. The CDR3 runs to 12 residues. Deletions cut 3 bases from V and 6 bases from J, with 7 bases between. CDR1 is SGHTA, CDR2 FQGNSA, per germline. The CDR3 coding sequence is TGTGCCAGCAGCTTCCGGTGGGATACGCAGTATTTT. Translating gives CASSFRWDTQYF.

This clonotype was observed a few times. This chain uses TRBV12-3 or TRBV12-4 with TRBJ1-4; D is perhaps TRBD1 (5 bases). This CDR3 has 16 amino acids. Trimming stripped 6 bases from V and 0 bases from J, with 14 bases between. The CDR3: CASRAGALATNEKLFF. In DNA, the CDR3 is TGTGCCAGCAGGGCTGGGGCACTTGCAACTAATGAAAAACTGTTTTTT.